The rows below give T cell receptor beta chains drawn from one sample of a study of technical replicates of blood from a handful of donors. Profiling relied on immunoSEQ multiplex PCR, and the TCRdb table lists in-frame clones only, not all of them. The sample lists nearly 95,000 clones; almost 97% were seen once. The sample taken for sequencing was T cells isolated from PBMCs. These receptors were obtained from a human donor in good health. CDR3s include the opening cysteine and the closing phenylalanine or tryptophan. The order of the fields is D gene, J gene, V gene, CDR3 protein, CDR3 DNA. A D gene is named only where the DNA matches it firmly.

-	TRBJ2-3	TRBV18	CASSPSREGNTQYF	TGTGCCAGCTCACCCTCTCGTGAGGGAAATACGCAGTATTTT
-	TRBJ1-3	TRBV4-1	CASSNTRGNGNTIYF	TGCGCCAGCAGTAACACGAGGGGGAATGGAAACACCATATATTTT
-	TRBJ1-4	TRBV23-1	CASCTSGEKLFF	TGCGCCAGCTGTACGTCAGGGGAAAAACTGTTTTTT
-	TRBJ2-7	TRBV19	CASRGSGYYEQYF	TGTGCCTCCCGTGGTAGCGGTTACTACGAGCAGTACTTC
TRBD2	TRBJ2-3	TRBV27	CASSKLLAGSTDTQYF	TGTGCCAGCAGTAAGCTACTAGCGGGTAGCACAGATACGCAGTATTTT
TRBD1	TRBJ1-1	TRBV5-6	CASSWDRALNTEAFF	TGTGCCAGCAGCTGGGACAGGGCTTTGAACACTGAAGCTTTCTTT
TRBD1	TRBJ2-7	TRBV19	CASSSSGTGIYEQYF	TGTGCCAGTAGTTCTTCCGGGACAGGGATCTACGAGCAGTACTTC
TRBD1	TRBJ2-7	TRBV2	CASSERDRVSEQYF	TGTGCCAGCAGTGAACGGGACAGGGTCTCCGAGCAGTACTTC
TRBD2	TRBJ2-1	TRBV19	CASSIPGSGTLIGYNEQFF	TGTGCCAGTAGTATCCCGGGTAGCGGGACCCTAATCGGATACAATGAGCAGTTCTTC
-	TRBJ2-3	TRBV4-1	CASGGLGPTDTQYF	TGCGCCAGCGGGGGGTTAGGGCCCACAGATACGCAGTATTTT
-	TRBJ2-7	TRBV9	CASSGASSSYEQYF	TGTGCCAGCAGCGGAGCGTCGAGCTCCTACGAGCAGTACTTC
TRBD1	TRBJ1-1	TRBV5-1	CASSRLGGGRTEAFF	TGCGCCAGCAGCCGCTTAGGGGGCGGAAGGACTGAAGCTTTCTTT
TRBD2	TRBJ2-4	TRBV19	CASSIDTSGSIKNIQYF	TGTGCCAGTAGTATAGACACTAGCGGGAGTATCAAAAACATTCAGTACTTC
-	TRBJ2-7	TRBV19	CASSMVRDSYEQYF	TGTGCCAGTAGTATGGTCAGGGATTCCTACGAGCAGTACTTC
TRBD1	TRBJ2-7	TRBV19	CASSIGWTGAYEQYF	TGTGCCAGTAGTATAGGATGGACAGGGGCCTACGAGCAGTACTTC
TRBD2	TRBJ2-1	TRBV4-1	CASRGGRSGEQFF	TGCGCCAGCAGGGGCGGGAGGTCTGGGGAGCAGTTCTTC
TRBD2	TRBJ2-1	TRBV28	CASGGSILNEQFF	TGTGCCAGCGGCGGGAGCATCTTGAATGAGCAGTTCTTC
-	TRBJ2-5	TRBV18	CASSLDLVMLEETQYF	TGTGCCAGCTCCCTAGATCTCGTTATGTTGGAGGAGACCCAGTACTTC